Listed below are T cell receptor beta chains from one sample, sequenced in a study of blood T cell repertoires in COVID-19. The data were produced by immunoSEQ multiplex PCR, yet TCRdb's version contains in-frame clones alone and is incomplete. The sample includes roughly 240,000 clones, about 83% of them seen just once. Sequenced sample: PBMCs or T cells enriched from blood (not recorded which). These receptors all come from a woman in her forties or fifties who had recovered from COVID-19. The CDR3 runs from the conserved cysteine through the conserved F or W. A D gene is named only where the DNA matches it firmly. A row's size may be missing; if present it is once, few, many or a size class.

v_call	clone_size	d_call	cdr3_length	j_call	cdr3_nt	cdr3_aa
TRBV7-2	.	.	15	TRBJ1-6	TGTGCCAGCAGCCCACAGAGTCAAAATAATTCACCCCTCCACTTT	CASSPQSQNNSPLHF
TRBV11-3	.	.	16	TRBJ2-7	TGTGCCAGCAGCTCTGGACAGGCAGGGGGGTCCTACGAGCAGTACTTC	CASSSGQAGGSYEQYF
TRBV5-1	.	.	19	TRBJ1-1	TGCGCCAGCAGCTTGGGCCCAACCCAGGGGCCGAACCCTTGGACTGAAGCTTTCTTT	CASSLGPTQGPNPWTEAFF
TRBV2	.	.	15	TRBJ1-5	TGTGCCAGCAGCCCACAGGCCTTGGGGAATCAGCCCCAGCATTTT	CASSPQALGNQPQHF
TRBV10-1	.	.	14	TRBJ2-3	TGCGCCAGCAGTGACCGGGGGAGCACAGATACGCAGTATTTT	CASSDRGSTDTQYF
TRBV24-1	few	.	14	TRBJ1-4	TGTGCCACCAGTGATTGGGGCGAGAGTGAAAAACTGTTTTTT	CATSDWGESEKLFF
TRBV19	.	TRBD1	15	TRBJ2-7	TGTGCCAGTAGTGATCTTACCGGGACAGGACGCGAGCAGTACTTC	CASSDLTGTGREQYF
TRBV9	.	.	14	TRBJ2-7	TGTGCCAGCAGCGTATCTTGGAGGGCGTACGAGCAGTACTTC	CASSVSWRAYEQYF
TRBV19	.	TRBD1	13	TRBJ1-5	TGTGCCAGTCGAGGACAGGGTAATCAGCCCCAGCATTTT	CASRGQGNQPQHF
TRBV5-1	few	.	14	TRBJ2-7	TGCGCCAGCAGCTTGGTGCAGGATTACAACGAGCAGTACTTC	CASSLVQDYNEQYF
TRBV2	few	TRBD1	15	TRBJ1-1	TGTGCCAGCAGTGAATGGGCTGGGACAGGGGAGGAAGCTTTCTTT	CASSEWAGTGEEAFF
TRBV14	.	.	16	TRBJ1-2	TGTGCCAGCAGCCAAGATATTGCAGAGGTCCGCTATGGCTACACCTTC	CASSQDIAEVRYGYTF
TRBV10-1	.	TRBD1	13	TRBJ2-7	TGCGCCAGCAGTTCAGGACAGGGCTACGAGCAGTACTTC	CASSSGQGYEQYF
TRBV4-3	once	TRBD1	17	TRBJ2-3	TGCGCCAGCAGCCAAGATTCGAGGGGGCTAGGCACAGATACGCAGTATTTT	CASSQDSRGLGTDTQYF
TRBV4-1	.	.	15	TRBJ1-2	TGCGCCAGCAGCCAACTTCTCCAGGGTGGCTATGGCTACACCTTC	CASSQLLQGGYGYTF
TRBV5-6	.	TRBD2	14	TRBJ2-1	TGTGCCAGCAGCCCGCTGGGTGGGGAGGGCGAGCAGTTCTTC	CASSPLGGEGEQFF
TRBV5-5	.	TRBD2	18	TRBJ2-1	TGTGCCAGCAGCTTGCCCCAGCTAGCGGGAGGTTCCTACAATGAGCAGTTCTTC	CASSLPQLAGGSYNEQFF
TRBV28	.	.	14	TRBJ1-2	TGTGCCAGCAGTCCCGGCGGACAACTCTATGGCTACACCTTC	CASSPGGQLYGYTF
TRBV4-1	.	TRBD2	16	TRBJ2-7	TGCGCCAGCAGCCAGACTCCGGGACTAGCTTCCTACGAGCAGTACTTC	CASSQTPGLASYEQYF
TRBV6-5	.	TRBD1	14	TRBJ2-7	TGTGCCAGCAGGGGGACAGGTGACTCCTACGAGCAGTACTTC	CASRGTGDSYEQYF
TRBV13	.	.	14	TRBJ2-7	TGTGCCAGCAGCTTAGGGCCGGGGTCCTACGAGCAGTACTTC	CASSLGPGSYEQYF
TRBV30	.	TRBD1	18	TRBJ1-1	TGTGCCTGGAGTGGGGGGGACAGGGCCTACTGGGGAAGCACTGAAGCTTTCTTT	CAWSGGDRAYWGSTEAFF
TRBV5-4	.	.	15	TRBJ1-2	TGTGCCAGCAGCTTGGGGTCAGGGCTACTCTATGGCTACACCTTC	CASSLGSGLLYGYTF
TRBV28	.	TRBD1	17	TRBJ1-5	TGTGCCAGCAGTTTATACGGACAGGGCGTTAGCAATCAGCCCCAGCATTTT	CASSLYGQGVSNQPQHF
TRBV19	.	.	15	TRBJ1-1	TGTGCCAGTAGTATCAATGGCGGAAGGAACACTGAAGCTTTCTTT	CASSINGGRNTEAFF
TRBV7-6	.	.	13	TRBJ2-7	TGTGCCAGCAGCTTGCAACGGGACTACGAGCAGTACTTC	CASSLQRDYEQYF
TRBV9	.	.	16	TRBJ1-2	TGTGCCAGCGGGCCTCCCCCCCGGCAGGGCCCCTATGGCTACACCTTC	CASGPPPRQGPYGYTF
TRBV6-2/TRBV6-3	.	TRBD1	13	TRBJ2-1	TGTGCCAGCAGTTCCCAGGGGGCGGGTGAGCAGTTCTTC	CASSSQGAGEQFF
TRBV6-5	.	.	15	TRBJ1-2	TGTGCCAGCAGTACCCCTAGACGAGGGCTTGGGGGCTACACCTTC	CASSTPRRGLGGYTF
TRBV7-9	.	.	16	TRBJ1-3	TGTGCCAGCAGCTTAGAAGAACAGGGTGGCGGAAACACCATATATTTT	CASSLEEQGGGNTIYF
TRBV6-1	.	.	17	TRBJ2-1	TGTGCCAGCAGTGAAATCGTGGGCCTGAGCTCCTACAATGAGCAGTTCTTC	CASSEIVGLSSYNEQFF
TRBV5-1	few	TRBD2	15	TRBJ2-1	TGCGCCAGCAGCGCAGCTAATTGGGGAGGGGATGAGCAGTTCTTC	CASSAANWGGDEQFF
TRBV27	.	.	18	TRBJ1-4	TGTGCCAGCAGTTTATCGGACCCTTCAGGGGTGGGTAATGAAAAACTGTTTTTT	CASSLSDPSGVGNEKLFF
TRBV9	.	.	15	TRBJ1-5	TGTGCCAGCAGCGTGGGCGGGACTGACAATCAGCCCCAGCATTTT	CASSVGGTDNQPQHF
TRBV5-4	.	TRBD1	16	TRBJ2-7	TGTGCCAGCAGCTTCCTACCGGGACAGGGGGCCTACGAGCAGTACTTC	CASSFLPGQGAYEQYF
TRBV14	.	.	14	TRBJ2-6	TGTGCCAGCAGCCGAAGTCTACGGGGGAACGTCCTGACTTTC	CASSRSLRGNVLTF
TRBV2	.	TRBD1	13	TRBJ2-1	TGTGCCAGCAGTCGGGACAGGGTAAATGAGCAGTTCTTC	CASSRDRVNEQFF